Detailed here is one T cell receptor beta chain. In the original analysis: Quantification of nucleated cells was approximated via reference gene primer amplification. The repertoire was sequenced with immunoSEQ multiplex PCR; TCRdb's copy has only in-frame clones and lacks some. That table gives V, J and clone size, and the DNA gave D and trimming. The data contain around 200,000 clones, over 75% of them seen just once; the ten biggest clones take up more than 2.5%. This entry is derived from a study of blood T cell repertoires in COVID-19. Turning to the study itself: The United States, Italy and Spain supplied acute and convalescent COVID-19 samples. From T cells, B-cell-depleted T cells, or PBMCs came the material, which was cDNA or gDNA.

The V end lost 0 bases, the J end lost 6 bases, and 23 bases lay between the germline ends. The CDR3 has 18 residues. Sequenced: peripheral blood. The V gene is TRBV23-1, the J gene TRBJ1-1; tentatively, D is TRBD1 (5 bases). TRBV23-1 is an open reading frame whose function is uncertain. The source of this sequence is a man between 60 and 70 years old with acute or convalescent COVID-19. CDR3 loop: CASSQSAYLRVGMAEAFF. CDR3 bases: TGCGCCAGCAGTCAATCAGCGTATCTCAGGGTTGGAATGGCTGAAGCTTTCTTT.